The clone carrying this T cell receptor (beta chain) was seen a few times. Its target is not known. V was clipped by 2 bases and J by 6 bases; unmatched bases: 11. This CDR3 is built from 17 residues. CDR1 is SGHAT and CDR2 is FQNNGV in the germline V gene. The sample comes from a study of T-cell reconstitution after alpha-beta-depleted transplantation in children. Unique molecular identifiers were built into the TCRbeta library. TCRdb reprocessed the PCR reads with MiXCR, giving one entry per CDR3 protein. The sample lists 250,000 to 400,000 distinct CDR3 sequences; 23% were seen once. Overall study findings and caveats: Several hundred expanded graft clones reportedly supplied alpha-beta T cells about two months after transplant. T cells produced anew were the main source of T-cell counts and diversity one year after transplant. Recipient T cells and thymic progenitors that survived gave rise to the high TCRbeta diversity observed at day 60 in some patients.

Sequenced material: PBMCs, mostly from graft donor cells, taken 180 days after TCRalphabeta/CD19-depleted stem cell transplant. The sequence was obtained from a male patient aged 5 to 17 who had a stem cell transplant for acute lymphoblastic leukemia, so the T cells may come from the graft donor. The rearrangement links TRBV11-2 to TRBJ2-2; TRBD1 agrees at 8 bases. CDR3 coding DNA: TGTGCCAGCAGCTTAAGACAGGGGTCGGGGGAATCCGGGGAGCTGTTTTTT. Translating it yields CASSLRQGSGESGELFF.